These 27 T cell receptor beta chains were sequenced from one sample in a study of CD8 T cells in Susac syndrome. Random hexamers primed reverse transcription of about 0.5 to 1 ug RNA. TCRdb recomputed calls from the immunoSEQ multiplex PCR reads with MiXCR, one row per CDR3 protein. The table has some 120,000 distinct CDR3 sequences, 85% to 95% seen once. The sequenced sample consisted of CD8+ T cells from PBMCs. Receptor source: a human donor in good health.

This clonotype was detected a few times. The chain uses TRBV14 and TRBJ2-7; D is perhaps TRBD1 or TRBD2 (5 bases each). The length of the CDR3 is 13 residues. Germline assignment: CDR1 SGHDN and CDR2 FVKESK. The ends were cut back, 2 bases at V and 6 bases at J, with 11 bases in the middle. In DNA, the CDR3 is TGTGCCAGCAGCCAATTCCCTGGGGGCGAGCAGTACTTC. Protein sequence: CASSQFPGGEQYF.

A few counts support this clonotype. This chain links TRBV2 with TRBJ2-1; 8 positions match TRBD1. Trimming removed 4 bases from V and 0 bases from J; junction bases left unmatched: 2. This CDR3 has 15 residues. Germline V lookup: CDR1 SNHLY, CDR2 FYNNEI. Here the CDR3 DNA reads TGTGCCAGCAGTGGGACAGGGTACTCCTACAATGAGCAGTTCTTC. This sequence encodes CASSGTGYSYNEQFF.

DNA of the CDR3: TGTGCCAGCAGTGGTGGCTACTCGGGGCAGTACTTC. As protein: CASSGGYSGQYF. The rearrangement links TRBV25-1 to TRBJ2-7; D not certain. CDR1 MGHDK and CDR2 SYGVNS come from the germline V gene. V shed 4 bases and J shed 9 bases, with 13 bases lying between them. CDR3 length equals 12 residues.

The gene calls are TRBV19 and TRBJ1-5, with unresolved D. The CDR3 spans 12 residues. Trimming cost V 8 bases and J 1 base, with 6 bases left between them. The germline V gene encodes CDR1 LNHDA and CDR2 SQIVND (reference sequence). CDR3 protein: CASRLSNQPQHF. The CDR3 coding sequence is TGTGCCAGTCGACTAAGCAATCAGCCCCAGCATTTT.

The rearrangement joins TRBV7-2 to TRBJ2-7, with 9 nucleotides matching TRBD1. Germline V gives CDR1 SGHTA, CDR2 FQGNSA. The CDR3 consists of 15 residues. The V and J ends lost 5 bases and 5 bases, in that order; junction bases with no gene match: 10. In nucleotides, the CDR3 is TGTGCCAGCAGCCCTCCGGGACAGGGCGACAACGAGCAGTACTTC. It codes for CASSPPGQGDNEQYF.

The rearrangement joins TRBV3-1 to TRBJ1-1, with D possibly being TRBD1 (6 bases). The CDR3 is 12 amino acids. V was shortened by 3 bases and J by 6 bases, with 8 bases between the two germline ends. CDR1 is LGHDT, CDR2 YNNKEL, per germline (reference sequence). CDR3 sequence (DNA): TGTGCCAGCAGCCAGCAGGGGCCTGAAGCTTTCTTT. It translates to CASSQQGPEAFF.

The chain is built from TRBV20-1 and TRBJ2-1; 12 positions agree with TRBD2. The germline CDR1 and CDR2 sequences are DFQATT and SNEGSKA (reference sequence). V was pared by 6 bases and J by 0 bases, with 9 bases of the junction left unmatched. CDR3 length: 17 residues. The CDR3 bases are TGCAGTGCGTGGACTAGCGGGAACCCCAGCTCCTACAATGAGCAGTTCTTC. It is translated as CSAWTSGNPSSYNEQFF.

This chain connects TRBV20-1 to TRBJ1-1, with D uncertain. Trimming removed 6 bases at V and 3 bases at J, with 17 bases between. The CDR3 length is 14 residues. CDR1 DFQATT and CDR2 SNEGSKA come from the germline V gene (reference sequence). The CDR3 sequence is CSAFPETGDTEAFF. As DNA, the CDR3 is TGCAGTGCATTTCCGGAGACCGGCGACACTGAAGCTTTCTTT.

The chain employs TRBV24-1 and TRBJ2-3; no reliable D call. The V gene's germline CDR1 is KGHDR and CDR2 SFDVKD. The CDR3 loop spans 15 amino acids. V lost 4 bases and J 0 bases, leaving 10 bases between the germline ends. CDR3 nucleotides: TGTGCCACCAGTGACCCAGCGAGGAGCACAGATACGCAGTATTTT. Its translation is CATSDPARSTDTQYF.

The chain has TRBV20-1 and TRBJ2-7, with 13 bases matching TRBD2. CDR1 is DFQATT, CDR2 SNEGSKA, per germline (reference sequence). CDR3 length equals 18 residues. V shed 0 bases and J 5 bases; nucleotides not matched to a gene: 13. This CDR3 is CSAREFKGTSGAGHEQYF. CDR3 nucleotides: TGCAGTGCTAGAGAATTCAAAGGGACTAGCGGGGCTGGGCACGAGCAGTACTTC.

V and J are TRBV20-1 and TRBJ2-7; TRBD2 matches 7 bases. This CDR3 spans 14 amino acids. Looked up from germline, CDR1 is DFQATT and CDR2 is SNEGSKA (reference sequence). J lost 0 bases, V lost 6 bases, and 8 bases had no gene match. The CDR3 DNA reads as TGCAGTGCCGCAAGCGGGGTGAGCTCCTACGAGCAGTACTTC. Its protein product is CSAASGVSSYEQYF.

This clonotype was found once. The rearrangement links TRBV14 to TRBJ2-3, with TRBD2 as a possible D gene (6 bases). Germline assignment: CDR1 SGHDN and CDR2 FVKESK. V was clipped by 1 base and J by 1 base, with 9 bases between them. The length of the CDR3 is 15 residues. The CDR3 coding sequence is TGTGCCAGCAGCCAAGCACCGGGGGGCACAGATACGCAGTATTTT. Amino acids: CASSQAPGGTDTQYF.

The V gene is TRBV6-5, the J gene TRBJ2-1, with D perhaps TRBD2 (6 bases). Per germline, CDR1 MNHEY and CDR2 SVGAGI. The CDR3 spans 12 residues. The V end lost 6 bases, the J end lost 5 bases, and 8 bases lay between the germline ends. The CDR3 region is CASRGLNNEQFF. The CDR3 coding sequence is TGTGCCAGCAGAGGACTAAACAATGAGCAGTTCTTC.

The chain uses TRBV7-2 and TRBJ2-1; TRBD1 aligns across 8 bases. J was trimmed by 5 bases and V by 1 base; bases with no gene match: 7. CDR3 length: 16 residues. From germline, CDR1 is SGHTA and CDR2 FQGNSA. Here the CDR3 DNA reads TGTGCCAGCAGCTTAGGTTCTGGACAGGGTAACAATGAGCAGTTCTTC. It specifies CASSLGSGQGNNEQFF.

The rearrangement joins TRBV5-1 to TRBJ1-1, with TRBD1 matching 10 bases. Germline assignment: CDR1 SGHRS and CDR2 YFSETQ. The CDR3 is 15 residues long. Germline trimming cut 4 bases from V and 5 bases from J; bases unmatched to any gene: 8. CDR3 sequence (DNA): TGCGCCAGCAGCACCGGGACAGGGGCTGGAACTGAAGCTTTCTTT. It yields the protein CASSTGTGAGTEAFF.

This clonotype was recorded once. This sequence joins TRBV11-2 and TRBJ2-5; D tentatively fits TRBD1 or TRBD2 (5 bases each). This CDR3 contains 19 residues. Germline CDR1 SGHAT, CDR2 FQNNGV. The ends were cut back, 5 bases at V and 5 bases at J, with 30 bases in the middle. Here the CDR3 reads CASSTGTDEGLRAWETQYF. The CDR3 nucleotides read TGTGCCAGCAGCACCGGGACGGACGAAGGTTTGAGGGCGTGGGAGACCCAGTACTTC.

The gene calls are TRBV20-1 and TRBJ2-3; 8 bases match TRBD2. The CDR3 sequence is 15 residues long. Germline CDR1 and CDR2: DFQATT and SNEGSKA (reference sequence). V trimming: 2 bases; J trimming: 8 bases; junction bases outside the gene matches: 12. In DNA form, the CDR3 reads TGCAGTGCTAGATCGATCGGGGGGGCCGCCGTTACGCAGTATTTT. It specifies CSARSIGGAAVTQYF.

The genes are TRBV3-1 and TRBJ2-7, with TRBD2 identical over 11 bases. Per germline, CDR1 LGHDT and CDR2 YNNKEL (reference sequence). Losses at the gene ends were 4 bases for V and 3 bases for J; bases not matched to a gene: 5. The CDR3 length is 15 residues. The CDR3 reads CASSPLGLAVYEQYF. DNA for the CDR3: TGTGCCAGCAGCCCATTGGGACTAGCGGTCTACGAGCAGTACTTC.

The genes are TRBV5-1 and TRBJ2-5, with 7 bases identical to TRBD2. Germline assignment: CDR1 SGHRS and CDR2 YFSETQ. The CDR3 totals 14 residues. Unmatched junction bases numbered 5, after V lost 1 base and J lost 5 bases. In DNA form, the CDR3 reads TGCGCCAGCAGCTTGACGACCGGGGGGGAGACCCAGTACTTC. Protein: CASSLTTGGETQYF.

The chain couples TRBV19 to TRBJ1-1; TRBD1 agrees at 8 bases. The J segment lost 5 bases and the V segment lost 6 bases, leaving 5 bases of the junction unmatched. The CDR3 contains 13 residues. The germline gives CDR1 LNHDA, CDR2 SQIVND (reference sequence). In nucleotides, the CDR3 is TGTGCCAGTAGAGACAGGGGCCCTACTGAAGCTTTCTTT. Its protein product is CASRDRGPTEAFF. Complete variable domain (other parts from reference TRBV19 and TRBJ1-1): DGGITQSPKYLFRKEGQNVTLSCEQNLNHDAMYWYRQDPGQGLRLIYYSQIVNDFQKGDIAEGYSVSREKKESFPLTVTSAQKNPTAFYLCASRDRGPTEAFFGQGTRLTVV.

This chain connects TRBV6-2 or TRBV6-3 to TRBJ2-7, with D tentatively TRBD1 (5 bases). CDR3 length: 13 amino acids. Looked up from germline, CDR1 is MNHEY and CDR2 is SVGEGT. V was cut by 5 bases and J by 4 bases, with 12 bases left in between. The CDR3 DNA sequence: TGTGCCAGCAGTCCCAGCAGGGTTTACGAGCAGTACTTC. Its translation: CASSPSRVYEQYF.

This clonotype has only one observation. The chain couples TRBV21-1 to TRBJ1-2; the tabulated D call, TRBD1, remains unverified against the DNA. TRBV21-1 constitutes a pseudogene. The CDR3 runs 14 residues. The CDR3 is CASSKEWQGDGYTF. CDR3 in DNA: TGTGCCAGCAGCAAAGAGTGGCAGGGGGATGGCTACACCTTC.

The CDR3 DNA reads TGCAGCGCGGGGGACAGAGTGGGATATGAGCAGTTCTTC. Protein: CSAGDRVGYEQFF. The J gene is TRBJ2-1, the V gene TRBV29-1; tentatively, D is TRBD1 (7 bases). This CDR3 contains 13 residues. Trimming took off 7 bases at V and 8 bases at J, with 18 bases between the two ends. CDR1 is SQVTM and CDR2 is ANQGSEA in the germline V gene.

This chain connects TRBV18 to TRBJ2-2, with D possibly TRBD1 on 5 matching bases. V was cut by 6 bases and J by 6 bases, with 14 bases left in between. Germline V CDR1 and CDR2: KGHSH, LQKENI. CDR3 length: 14 amino acids. The CDR3 region is CASSEGAAAGELFF. In nucleotides, the CDR3 is TGTGCCAGCTCCGAAGGGGCCGCCGCCGGGGAGCTGTTTTTT.

The CDR3 sequence is CASSLTQGRNEQFF. As DNA, the CDR3 is TGTGCCAGCAGCTTAACTCAGGGGCGGAATGAGCAGTTCTTC. The chain recombines TRBV7-3 with TRBJ2-1, with D possibly TRBD1 on 6 matching bases. CDR1 SGHTA and CDR2 FQGTGA come from the germline V gene. The CDR3 consists of 14 residues. The ends were cut back, 0 bases at V and 7 bases at J, with 10 bases in the middle.

The chain employs TRBV20-1 and TRBJ2-2; the match to TRBD2 covers 7 bases. This CDR3 has 14 amino acids. V dropped 0 bases and J dropped 5; count of bases not matched to a gene: 3. The germline V gene has CDR1 DFQATT and CDR2 SNEGSKA (reference sequence). CDR3 sequence reads: CSARDWRGTGELFF. The CDR3 bases are TGCAGTGCTAGAGATTGGCGGGGGACCGGGGAGCTGTTTTTT.

The CDR3 nucleotides read TGTGCCAGCAGCTACAGGGGTGAAGCTTTCTTT. Translating gives CASSYRGEAFF. The rearrangement links TRBV7-2 to TRBJ1-1; 7 bases match TRBD1. The V gene's germline CDR1 is SGHTA and CDR2 FQGNSA. The V and J ends lost 4 bases and 7 bases, in that order; junction bases with no gene match: 0. This CDR3 contains 11 residues. Together with reference TRBV7-2 and TRBJ1-1, the CDR3 gives the full variable domain: GAGVSQSPSNKVTEKGKDVELRCDPISGHTALYWYRQSLGQGLEFLIYFQGNSAPDKSGLPSDRFSAERTGGSVSTLTIQRTQQEDSAVYLCASSYRGEAFFGQGTRLTVV.